This passage covers 30 T cell receptor beta chains from one sample sequenced in a study of shared clonotypes between healthy human individuals. Sequencing was performed with immunoSEQ multiplex PCR; in TCRdb, only in-frame clones are kept and a portion is missing. The data contain 400,000 to 550,000 clones, 65% to 80% of them singletons. Material: PBMCs. The source is a woman in her forties in good health. Some clones in this sample may be carry-over from other donors' samples.

This rearrangement joins TRBV11-2 to TRBJ2-7; no firm D call. V was clipped by 7 bases and J by 3 bases, with 10 bases between them. The CDR3 loop spans 12 amino acids. CDR1 is SGHAT and CDR2 is FQNNGV in the germline V gene. CDR3 protein: CASTPNNYEQYF. The CDR3 DNA follows: TGTGCCAGCACCCCTAACAACTACGAGCAGTACTTC.

The chain carries TRBV6-1 and TRBJ2-3; TRBD2 matches 9 bases. This CDR3 is built from 15 residues. With V trimmed by 9 bases and J by 4 bases, 11 bases remained unmatched. Per the germline V gene, CDR1 is MNHNS and CDR2 is SASEGT. CDR3 in DNA: TGTGCCAGTGGGGTGGCGGGAGGGCCATCAGATACGCAGTATTTT. It is translated as CASGVAGGPSDTQYF.

The V call is TRBV7-2, the J call TRBJ2-2, with 8 positions matching TRBD2. The CDR3 has 15 residues. V shed 5 bases, J shed 1 base, and the junction held 3 bases outside the gene matches. CDR1 and CDR2 from the germline V gene are SGHTA and FQGNSA. The CDR3 loop reads CASSVSGRNTGELFF. In nucleotides, the CDR3 is TGTGCCAGCAGCGTAAGCGGGAGGAACACCGGGGAGCTGTTTTTT.

The chain combines TRBV10-2 with TRBJ2-7, with unresolved D. Trimming removed 5 bases at V and 1 base at J, with 12 bases between. Per germline, CDR1 WSHSY and CDR2 SAAADI. CDR3 length equals 14 residues. The CDR3 spells CASSILPSSYEQYF. The CDR3 DNA reads as TGCGCCAGCAGTATCCTCCCCTCGTCCTACGAGCAGTACTTC.

Ten or more counts support this clone. The gene calls are TRBV30 and TRBJ1-1; TRBD1 agrees at 8 bases. The CDR3 covers 13 residues. Per the germline V gene, CDR1 is GTSNPN and CDR2 is SVGIG (reference sequence). V was pared by 2 bases and J by 6 bases, with 5 bases of the junction left unmatched. CDR3 region: CAWSTQGAAEAFF. DNA of the CDR3: TGTGCCTGGAGTACGCAGGGGGCGGCTGAAGCTTTCTTT.

The chain is built from TRBV15 and TRBJ1-3, with 7 bases lining up with TRBD1. Losses at the gene ends were 4 bases for V and 2 bases for J; bases not matched to a gene: 5. Germline CDR1 and CDR2: LNHNV and YYDKDF (reference sequence). This CDR3 spans 15 amino acids. The CDR3 is CATSNPTGTGNTIYF. The CDR3 coding sequence is TGTGCCACCAGCAACCCGACAGGGACTGGAAACACCATATATTTT. Using reference TRBV15 and TRBJ1-3 for the parts outside the CDR3, the full variable domain is DAMVIQNPRYQVTQFGKPVTLSCSQTLNHNVMYWYQQKSSQAPKLLFHYYDKDFNNEADTPDNFQSRRPNTSFCFLDIRSPGLGDTAMYLCATSNPTGTGNTIYFGEGSWLTVV.

The rearrangement joins TRBV18 to TRBJ1-5; no clear D. CDR3 length equals 15 residues. Looked up from germline, CDR1 is KGHSH and CDR2 is LQKENI. V shed 1 base and J shed 4 bases, with 11 bases lying between them. DNA of the CDR3: TGTGCCAGCTCACCACGGAACAGTCAAAATCAGCCCCAGCATTTT. This sequence encodes CASSPRNSQNQPQHF.

This chain connects TRBV6-5 to TRBJ1-1; D unclear. Germline CDR1 is MNHEY and CDR2 is SVGAGI. Deletions cut 4 bases from V and 7 bases from J, with 7 bases between. The CDR3 sequence is 11 residues long. CDR3 DNA sequence: TGTGCCAGCAGTTCTTCACGTGAAGCTTTCTTT. Translating it yields CASSSSREAFF.

This rearrangement joins TRBV10-1 to TRBJ2-4; 9 nucleotides line up with TRBD2. Per germline, CDR1 WNHNN and CDR2 SYGVQD (reference sequence). This CDR3 is 16 amino acids long. V was clipped by 8 bases and J by 0 bases; unmatched bases: 8. CDR3 coding DNA: TGCGCCAGCGGGCACCTAGCGGGATTAGCCAAAAACATTCAGTACTTC. This translates into CASGHLAGLAKNIQYF.

This clone was seen once. The genes are TRBV5-1 and TRBJ2-7; D gene ambiguous. CDR1 is SGHRS, CDR2 YFSETQ, per germline. V gave up 5 bases and J gave up 3 bases, with 9 bases separating them. This CDR3 contains 12 residues. The CDR3 DNA is TGCGCCAGCAGTGACCGAGGCTACGAGCAGTACTTC. This codes for CASSDRGYEQYF.

The J gene is TRBJ1-2, the V gene TRBV4-1; TRBD1 might be the D (5 bases). The V gene lost 5 bases and the J gene lost 4 bases, with 20 bases spanning the gap. Germline loops: CDR1 MGHRA, CDR2 YSYEKL. The CDR3 runs to 16 residues. As DNA, the CDR3 is TGCGCCAGCAGCAAAGGGAACCGGGACTCTTCCTATGGCTACACCTTC. It yields the protein CASSKGNRDSSYGYTF.

This clone was detected only once. The chain employs TRBV4-1 and TRBJ2-5; 7 bases are a match to TRBD1. After removal of 5 bases from V and 4 bases from J, the junction contained 10 bases not matched to a gene. This CDR3 region has 15 residues. Germline CDR1 MGHRA, CDR2 YSYEKL. The CDR3 DNA follows: TGCGCCAGCAGCTTCCCCCGGGACAGTGGAGAGACCCAGTACTTC. It specifies CASSFPRDSGETQYF.

The genes are TRBV28 and TRBJ1-5, with TRBD1 as a possible D gene (5 bases). V was shortened by 4 bases and J by 7 bases, with 20 bases between the two germline ends. The germline V gene encodes CDR1 MDHEN and CDR2 SYDVKM. This CDR3 comprises 16 residues. The CDR3, as DNA: TGTGCCAGCAGTTCCCCTGCCCTCAGGGTTGGACAGCCCCAGCATTTT. Amino acid sequence: CASSSPALRVGQPQHF. The full variable domain, with the rest looked up from reference TRBV28 and TRBJ1-5, is DVKVTQSSRYLVKRTGEKVFLECVQDMDHENMFWYRQDPGLGLRLIYFSYDVKMKEKGDIPEGYSVSREKKERFSLILESASTNQTSMYLCASSSPALRVGQPQHFGDGTRLSIL.

V is TRBV18 and J is TRBJ2-2; D not certain. V was cut by 4 bases and J by 4 bases, with 7 bases left in between. The CDR3 is 13 amino acids. Germline assignment: CDR1 KGHSH and CDR2 LQKENI. DNA of the CDR3: TGTGCCAGCTCACTAAGTGCCACCGGGGAGCTGTTTTTT. This encodes CASSLSATGELFF.

This clone was detected a few times. The chain combines TRBV6-5 with TRBJ2-1; 12 nucleotides align to TRBD2. Germline V gene sequence: CDR1 MNHEY, CDR2 SVGAGI. This CDR3 region has 15 residues. The ends lost 6 bases at V and 9 bases at J; junction bases unmatched: 9. The CDR3 DNA reads as TGTGCCAGCAGCGCTAGCGGGAGGGCCGGTTCTGAGCAGTTCTTC. Residues: CASSASGRAGSEQFF.

The gene calls are TRBV4-2 and TRBJ2-7; a possible D gene is TRBD1 (6 bases). Germline V gene lookup returns CDR1 LGHNA and CDR2 YNFKEQ. This CDR3 spans 15 amino acids. V dropped 0 bases and J dropped 1 base, with 10 bases sitting between them. The CDR3 nucleotides read TGTGCCAGCAGCCAAGAATCCAGGGGATCCTACGAGCAGTACTTC. Translating it yields CASSQESRGSYEQYF.

This clone was picked up a small number of times. This chain uses TRBV28 with TRBJ1-4; 10 nucleotides line up with TRBD1. Germline V gene lookup returns CDR1 MDHEN and CDR2 SYDVKM. Trimming cost V 3 bases and J 7 bases; bases outside gene matches: 5. CDR3 length: 15 amino acids. The CDR3 bases are TGTGCCAGCAGTTTCCAGACAGGGGGCGTTGAAAAACTGTTTTTT. It is translated as CASSFQTGGVEKLFF.

The chain carries TRBV29-1 and TRBJ1-2; no reliable D call. The germline V and J ends were trimmed by 6 bases and 3 bases, with 14 bases remaining between them. The CDR3 is 13 amino acids. The germline gives CDR1 SQVTM, CDR2 ANQGSEA. The DNA for the CDR3 is TGCAGCGTCGTGTATCCGGCGGACTATGGCTACACCTTC. Amino acid sequence: CSVVYPADYGYTF.

The chain uses TRBV7-8 and TRBJ2-5, with a tentative D call TRBD1 (6 bases). CDR1 and CDR2 (germline): SGHVS, FQNEAQ. The CDR3 contains 14 residues. V lost 5 bases and J 3 bases, leaving 13 bases between the germline ends. In nucleotides, the CDR3 is TGTGCCAGCAGCGCACAGGGTGCAGAAGAGACCCAGTACTTC. Its translation is CASSAQGAEETQYF. The whole variable domain, filled in from reference TRBV7-8 and TRBJ2-5, reads GAGVSQSPRYKVAKRGQDVALRCDPISGHVSLFWYQQALGQGPEFLTYFQNEAQLDKSGLPSDRFFAERPEGSVSTLKIQRTQQEDSAVYLCASSAQGAEETQYFGPGTRLLVL.

The rearrangement links TRBV7-3 to TRBJ2-1; 8 bases align to TRBD2. In germline, CDR1 is SGHTA, CDR2 FQGTGA. The trim removed 2 bases at V and 0 bases at J, leaving 3 bases unmatched. The length of the CDR3 is 16 residues. Here the CDR3 DNA reads TGTGCCAGCAGCTTAGTAAGCGGGAGCTCCTACAATGAGCAGTTCTTC. The encoded protein is CASSLVSGSSYNEQFF.

The rearrangement joins TRBV2 to TRBJ2-7; D is ambiguous. The germline CDR1 and CDR2 sequences are SNHLY and FYNNEI. The V gene lost 4 bases and the J gene lost 4 bases, with 8 bases spanning the gap. This CDR3 contains 12 residues. The CDR3 DNA reads as TGTGCCAGCAGTGCACAGTCATACGAGCAGTACTTC. It yields the protein CASSAQSYEQYF.

The chain combines TRBV9 with TRBJ2-7; 14 bases match TRBD2. The CDR3 extends over 15 amino acids. The germline V gene encodes CDR1 SGDLS and CDR2 YYNGEE. With V trimmed by 4 bases and J by 2 bases, 2 bases remained unmatched. The CDR3 bases are TGTGCCAGCAGCTTGGGACTAGCGGGAGCCTACGAGCAGTACTTC. Amino acid sequence: CASSLGLAGAYEQYF.

This sequence joins TRBV25-1 and TRBJ1-2; D call uncertain. Germline V gene sequence: CDR1 MGHDK, CDR2 SYGVNS. Trimming removed 3 bases from V and 8 bases from J, with 10 bases in between. This CDR3 is 12 amino acids long. CDR3 sequence reads: CASSEGTVGYTF. The CDR3 nucleotides read TGTGCCAGCAGTGAGGGCACGGTCGGCTACACCTTC.

A few counts support this clone. This chain connects TRBV28 to TRBJ2-5, with TRBD1 matching over 8 bases. V was pared by 3 bases and J by 2 bases, with 2 bases of the junction left unmatched. The CDR3 has 14 residues. The germline gives CDR1 MDHEN, CDR2 SYDVKM. CDR3 nucleotides: TGTGCCAGCAGTTTCACAGGGGGACAAGAGACCCAGTACTTC. Its protein product is CASSFTGGQETQYF.

The DNA for the CDR3 is TGCGCCAGCAGCCAAGACGGGCAGGGGTATCAGCCCCAGCATTTT. Translation gives CASSQDGQGYQPQHF. This chain uses TRBV4-1 with TRBJ1-5, with a weak D call TRBD1 (6 bases). Per the germline V gene, CDR1 is MGHRA and CDR2 is YSYEKL. V gave up 0 bases and J gave up 5 bases, with 11 bases separating them. There are 15 residues in the CDR3.

This clone was observed a few times. The V and J genes are TRBV10-3 and TRBJ2-7; 7 bases are a match to TRBD1. This CDR3 comprises 14 residues. The V gene end was trimmed by 0 bases and the J gene end by 6 bases; junction bases not matched to a gene: 5. Germline V gives CDR1 ENHRY, CDR2 SYGVKD. The CDR3 DNA sequence: TGTGCCATCAGTGAGTCCCGGGACAGCCTCGAGCAGTACTTC. Amino acid sequence: CAISESRDSLEQYF.

The rearrangement uses TRBV11-3 and TRBJ2-3; perhaps TRBD2 as D (6 bases). Trimming pared 1 base from V and 12 bases from J, leaving 17 bases between. Germline CDR1 reads SGHNT; CDR2 reads YENEEA. The CDR3 sequence is 14 residues long. DNA of the CDR3: TGTGCCAGCAGCTTAGGGGTCTTGGCGGGAAGTCAGTATTTT. Translating gives CASSLGVLAGSQYF.

The chain links TRBV28 to TRBJ2-7, with D possibly TRBD2 on 5 matching bases. The germline CDR1 and CDR2 sequences are MDHEN and SYDVKM. The CDR3 length is 16 residues. V shed 5 bases and J shed 0 bases, with 17 bases lying between them. The CDR3 loop is CASSTRRTANSYEQYF. CDR3 DNA sequence: TGTGCCAGCAGTACCCGTCGGACTGCCAACTCCTACGAGCAGTACTTC.

The V call is TRBV5-4, the J call TRBJ2-1; 9 bases align to TRBD2. Trimming took 4 bases from V and 1 from J; bases not matched to a gene: 6. This CDR3 region has 16 residues. CDR1 and CDR2 from the germline V gene are SGHNT and YYREEE (reference sequence). The CDR3 is CASSPMTSGSYNEQFF. CDR3 sequence (DNA): TGTGCCAGCAGCCCCATGACTAGCGGATCCTACAATGAGCAGTTCTTC.

This clone was observed a single time. The chain couples TRBV28 to TRBJ1-4; no clear D. V shed 3 bases and J shed 7 bases, with 9 bases lying between them. This CDR3 spans 13 amino acids. From germline, CDR1 is MDHEN and CDR2 SYDVKM. CDR3 bases: TGTGCCAGCAGTTTCGGTATCCGTGAAAAACTGTTTTTT. This encodes CASSFGIREKLFF.